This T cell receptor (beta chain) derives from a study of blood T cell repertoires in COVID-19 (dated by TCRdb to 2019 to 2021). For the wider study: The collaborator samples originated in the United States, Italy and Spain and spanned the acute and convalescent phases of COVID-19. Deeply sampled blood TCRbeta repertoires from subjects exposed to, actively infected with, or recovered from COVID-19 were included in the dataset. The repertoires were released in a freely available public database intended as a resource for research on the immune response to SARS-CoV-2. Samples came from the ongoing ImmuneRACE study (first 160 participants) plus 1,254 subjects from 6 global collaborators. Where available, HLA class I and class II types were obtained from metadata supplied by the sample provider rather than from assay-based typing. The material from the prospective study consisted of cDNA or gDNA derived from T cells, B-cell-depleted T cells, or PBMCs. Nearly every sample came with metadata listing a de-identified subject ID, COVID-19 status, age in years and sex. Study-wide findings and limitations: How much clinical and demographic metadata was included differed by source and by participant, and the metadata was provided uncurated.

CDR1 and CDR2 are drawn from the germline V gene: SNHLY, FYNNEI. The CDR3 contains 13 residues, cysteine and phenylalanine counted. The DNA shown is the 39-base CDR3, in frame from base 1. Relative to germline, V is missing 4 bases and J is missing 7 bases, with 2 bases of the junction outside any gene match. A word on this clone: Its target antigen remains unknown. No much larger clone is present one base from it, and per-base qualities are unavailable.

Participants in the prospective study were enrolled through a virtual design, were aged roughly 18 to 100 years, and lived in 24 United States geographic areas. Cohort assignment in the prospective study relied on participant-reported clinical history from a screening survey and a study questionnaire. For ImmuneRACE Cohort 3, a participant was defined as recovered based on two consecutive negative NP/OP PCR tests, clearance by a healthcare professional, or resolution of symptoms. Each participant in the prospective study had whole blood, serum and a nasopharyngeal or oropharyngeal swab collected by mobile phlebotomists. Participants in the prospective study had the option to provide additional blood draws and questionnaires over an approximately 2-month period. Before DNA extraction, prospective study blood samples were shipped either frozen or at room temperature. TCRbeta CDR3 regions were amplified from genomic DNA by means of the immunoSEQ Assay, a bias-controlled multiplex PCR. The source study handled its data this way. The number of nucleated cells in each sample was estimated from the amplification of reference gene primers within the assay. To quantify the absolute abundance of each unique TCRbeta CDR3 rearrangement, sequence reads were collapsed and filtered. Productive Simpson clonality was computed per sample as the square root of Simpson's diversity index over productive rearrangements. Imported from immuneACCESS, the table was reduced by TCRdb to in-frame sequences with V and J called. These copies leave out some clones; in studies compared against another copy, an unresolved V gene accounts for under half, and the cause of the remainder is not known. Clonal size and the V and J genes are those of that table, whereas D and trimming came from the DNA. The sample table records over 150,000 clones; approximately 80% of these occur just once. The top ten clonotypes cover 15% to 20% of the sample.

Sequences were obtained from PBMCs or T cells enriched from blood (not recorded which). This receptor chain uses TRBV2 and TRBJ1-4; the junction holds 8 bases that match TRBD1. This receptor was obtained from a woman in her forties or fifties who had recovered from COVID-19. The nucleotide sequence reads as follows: TGTGCCAGCAGTGGGCAGGGGGCTGAAAAACTGTTTTTT. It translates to CASSGQGAEKLFF.